The count of the clone carrying this TCR beta chain is one. Clones were read by immunoSEQ multiplex PCR, and TCRdb kept only the in-frame ones, dropping some. The sample consists of 380,000 or so clones, roughly four fifths of them appearing once. Germline V gene lookup returns CDR1 SGHDT and CDR2 YYEEEE. CDR3 length equals 15 residues. The V end lost 2 bases, the J end lost 7 bases, and 16 bases lay between the germline ends. This sample was included in a study of Ad26.COV2.S vaccination and SARS-CoV-2 variants. The treatment was: some 20 received Ad26.COV2.S at low or high dose, single or two shots; about 5 received placebo; per-sample allocation not given. Sampling happened 63 days after the first vaccine or placebo injection.

This material consisted of peripheral blood, taken in a trial of Ad26.COV2.S vaccine versus placebo. V usage is TRBV5-6 and J usage is TRBJ1-5; unclear D gene. The origin of this receptor is a person between 18 and 65 years old who received the Ad26.COV2.S COVID-19 vaccine or a placebo. The CDR3 DNA reads as TGTGCCAGCAGCTTCGGGCTGCTATTCGGGCAGCCCCAGCATTTT. Its protein is CASSFGLLFGQPQHF.